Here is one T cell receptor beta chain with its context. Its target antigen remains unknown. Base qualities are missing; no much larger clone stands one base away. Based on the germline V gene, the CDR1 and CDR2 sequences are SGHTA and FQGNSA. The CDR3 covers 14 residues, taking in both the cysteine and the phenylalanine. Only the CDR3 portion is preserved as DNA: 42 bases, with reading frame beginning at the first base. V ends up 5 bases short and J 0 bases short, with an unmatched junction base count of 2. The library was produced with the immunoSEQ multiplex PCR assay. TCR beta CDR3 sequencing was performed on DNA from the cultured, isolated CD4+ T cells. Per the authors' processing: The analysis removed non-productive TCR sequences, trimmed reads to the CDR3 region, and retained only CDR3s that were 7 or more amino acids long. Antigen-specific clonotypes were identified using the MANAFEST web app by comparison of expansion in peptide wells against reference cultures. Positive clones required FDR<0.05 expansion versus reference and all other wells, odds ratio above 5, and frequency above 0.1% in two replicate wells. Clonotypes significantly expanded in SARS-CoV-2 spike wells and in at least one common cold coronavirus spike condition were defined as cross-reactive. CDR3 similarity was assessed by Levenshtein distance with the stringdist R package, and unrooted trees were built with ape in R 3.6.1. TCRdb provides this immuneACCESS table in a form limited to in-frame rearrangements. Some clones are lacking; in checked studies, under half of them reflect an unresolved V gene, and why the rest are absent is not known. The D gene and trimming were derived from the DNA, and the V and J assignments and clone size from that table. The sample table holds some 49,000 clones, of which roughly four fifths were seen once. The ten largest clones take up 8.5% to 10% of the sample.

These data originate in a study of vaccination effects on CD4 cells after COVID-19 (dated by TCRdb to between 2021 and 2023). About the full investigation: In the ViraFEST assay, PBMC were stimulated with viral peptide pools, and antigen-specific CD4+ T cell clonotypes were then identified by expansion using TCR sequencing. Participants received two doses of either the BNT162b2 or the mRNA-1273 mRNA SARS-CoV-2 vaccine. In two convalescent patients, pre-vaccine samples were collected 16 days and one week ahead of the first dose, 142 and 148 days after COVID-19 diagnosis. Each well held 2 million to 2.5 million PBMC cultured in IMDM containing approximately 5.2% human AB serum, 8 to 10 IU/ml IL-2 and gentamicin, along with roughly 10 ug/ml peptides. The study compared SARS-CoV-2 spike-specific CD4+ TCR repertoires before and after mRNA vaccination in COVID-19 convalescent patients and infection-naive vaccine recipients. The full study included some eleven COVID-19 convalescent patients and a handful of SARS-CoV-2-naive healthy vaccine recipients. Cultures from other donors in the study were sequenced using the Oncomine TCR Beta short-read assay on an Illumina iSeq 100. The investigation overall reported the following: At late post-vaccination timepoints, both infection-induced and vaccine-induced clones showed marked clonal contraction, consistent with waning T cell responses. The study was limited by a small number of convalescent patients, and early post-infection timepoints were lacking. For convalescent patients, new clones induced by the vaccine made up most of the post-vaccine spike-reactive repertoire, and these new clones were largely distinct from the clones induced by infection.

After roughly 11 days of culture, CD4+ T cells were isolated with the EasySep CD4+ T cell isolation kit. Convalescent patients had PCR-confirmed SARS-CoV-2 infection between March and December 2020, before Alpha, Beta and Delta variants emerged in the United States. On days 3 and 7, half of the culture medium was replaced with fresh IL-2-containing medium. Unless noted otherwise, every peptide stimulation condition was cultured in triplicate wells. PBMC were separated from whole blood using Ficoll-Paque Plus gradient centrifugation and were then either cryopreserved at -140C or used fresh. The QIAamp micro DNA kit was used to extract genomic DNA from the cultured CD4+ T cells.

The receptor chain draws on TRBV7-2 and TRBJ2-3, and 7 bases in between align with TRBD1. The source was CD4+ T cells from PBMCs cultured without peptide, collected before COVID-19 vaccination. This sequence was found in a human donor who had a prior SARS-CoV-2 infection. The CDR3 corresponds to CASSRTGSTDTQYF. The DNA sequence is TGTGCCAGCAGCCGGACAGGAAGCACAGATACGCAGTATTTT.